This T cell receptor (beta chain) was identified during a study of T cells in Graves' hyperthyroidism and ophthalmopathy. The source material, RNA transcripts, was used to amplify TCR beta CDR3 regions. The HTBI primer set was used in a first-round RT-PCR of the TCR CDR3. From the multiplex PCR reads, TCRdb called clonotypes with MiXCR, one entry per CDR3 protein. Here the sample spans around 580,000 distinct CDR3 sequences, 16% being singletons. In germline, CDR1 is MDHEN, CDR2 SYDVKM. This CDR3 has 13 amino acids. The V end lost 8 bases, the J end lost 6 bases, and 16 bases lay between the germline ends.

Material for sequencing was blood. The receptor was derived from a woman aged 18-35 years with Graves' hyperthyroidism. The gene calls are TRBV28 and TRBJ1-2, with no clear D. CDR3 amino acids: CASFRVRYDGYTF. CDR3 DNA sequence: TGTGCCAGCTTCCGGGTGCGGTACGATGGCTACACCTTC.